Below, 6 T cell receptor beta chains from the same sample are listed, as sequenced in a study of T cells in Graves' hyperthyroidism and ophthalmopathy. The CDR3 regions of TCR beta were amplified from RNA transcripts. The study used the HTBI primer set for a first-round RT-PCR of the TCR CDR3. MiXCR, applied by TCRdb to the multiplex PCR reads, yields one record per CDR3 protein. In the table there are roughly 380,000 distinct CDR3 sequences, roughly 14% of which are singletons. The specimen sequenced was blood. These receptors originate from a woman in her sixties with Graves' hyperthyroidism.

This clonotype was counted between two and nine times. This clone may be a read error of a much larger clone one base away. This rearrangement joins TRBV28 to TRBJ2-3; 12 bases align to TRBD1. Germline lookup yields CDR1 MDHEN and CDR2 SYDVKM. Trimming cost V 5 bases and J 5 bases; bases outside gene matches: 11. The CDR3 runs to 17 residues. CDR3 amino acids: CASSRQGWDRGRDTQYF. CDR3 nucleotide sequence: TGTGCCAGCAGTCGCCAGGGATGGGACAGGGGGCGAGATACGCAGTATTTT. The full variable domain, in which reference TRBV28 and TRBJ2-3 provide the parts outside the CDR3, is DVKVTQSSRYLVKRTGEKVFLECVQDMDHENMFWYRQDPGLGLRLIYFSYDVKMKEKGDIPEGYSVSREKKERFSLILESASTNQTSMYLCASSRQGWDRGRDTQYFGPGTRLTVL.

This clonotype was seen many times. This rearrangement joins TRBV30 to TRBJ1-2, with D maybe TRBD1 (6 bases). Germline V CDR1 and CDR2: GTSNPN, SVGIG (reference sequence). The CDR3 sequence is 15 residues long. V dropped 2 bases and J dropped 5 bases, with 18 bases sitting between them. Written as DNA, the CDR3 is TGTGCCTGGAGTTCCTTTACGGGGGCGGTGTATGGCTACACCTTC. It is translated as CAWSSFTGAVYGYTF.

At least ten counts were recorded for this clonotype. The chain combines TRBV28 with TRBJ2-1, with D unclear. This CDR3 comprises 15 residues. V was cut by 5 bases and J by 0 bases, with 11 bases left in between. CDR1 is MDHEN, CDR2 SYDVKM, per germline. The CDR3 DNA reads as TGTGCCAGCAGTCCCGTTTGGGCCTCCTACAATGAGCAGTTCTTC. Translated, it gives CASSPVWASYNEQFF.

The table lists this clonotype with a few counts. This may stem from a read error, because a much larger clone lies one nucleotide away. This chain joins TRBV12-3 or TRBV12-4 and TRBJ1-2; 12 positions match TRBD1. The CDR3 is 17 amino acids. The CDR3 nucleotides are TGTGCCGGCAGTCCGCGAAGTATGGGACAGGGGGCAAGGGGCTACACCTTC. Residues: CAGSPRSMGQGARGYTF.

The V and J genes are TRBV19 and TRBJ2-1, with D possibly being TRBD2 (6 bases). The CDR3 consists of 13 residues. The V gene lost 6 bases and the J gene lost 0 bases, with 6 bases spanning the gap. Germline CDR1 and CDR2: LNHDA and SQIVND (reference sequence). CDR3 loop: CASRRDSYNEQFF. Here the CDR3 DNA reads TGTGCCAGTAGGCGGGACTCCTACAATGAGCAGTTCTTC.

This chain joins TRBV5-4 and TRBJ2-7; 10 bases align to TRBD2. V shed 0 bases and J 4 bases; nucleotides not matched to a gene: 16. CDR1 and CDR2 (germline): SGHNT, YYREEE (reference sequence). The length of the CDR3 is 19 residues. CDR3 nucleotide sequence: TGTGCCAGCAGCTTGGGGACACTCCGTACTAGCGGGAAAGGGTACGAGCAGTACTTC. Protein product: CASSLGTLRTSGKGYEQYF.